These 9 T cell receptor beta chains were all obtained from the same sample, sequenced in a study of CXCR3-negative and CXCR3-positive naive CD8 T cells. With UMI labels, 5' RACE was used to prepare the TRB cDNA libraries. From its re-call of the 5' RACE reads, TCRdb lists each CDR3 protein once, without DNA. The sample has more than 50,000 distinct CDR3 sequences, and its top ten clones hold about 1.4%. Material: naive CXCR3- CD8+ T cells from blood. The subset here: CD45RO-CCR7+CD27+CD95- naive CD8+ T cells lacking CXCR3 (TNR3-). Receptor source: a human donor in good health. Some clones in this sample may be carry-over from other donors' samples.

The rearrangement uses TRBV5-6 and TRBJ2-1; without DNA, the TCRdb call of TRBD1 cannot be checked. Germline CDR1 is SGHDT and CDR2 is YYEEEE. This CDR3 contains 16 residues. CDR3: CASSYAGTGEVDEQFF.

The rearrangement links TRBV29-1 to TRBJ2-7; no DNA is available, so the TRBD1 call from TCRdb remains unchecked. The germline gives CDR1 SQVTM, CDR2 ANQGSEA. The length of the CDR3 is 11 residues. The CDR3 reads CSARGVYEQYF.

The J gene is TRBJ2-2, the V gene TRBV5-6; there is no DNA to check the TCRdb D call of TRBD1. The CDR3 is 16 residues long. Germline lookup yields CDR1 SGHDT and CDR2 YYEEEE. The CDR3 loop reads CASSLIAGAGTGELFF.

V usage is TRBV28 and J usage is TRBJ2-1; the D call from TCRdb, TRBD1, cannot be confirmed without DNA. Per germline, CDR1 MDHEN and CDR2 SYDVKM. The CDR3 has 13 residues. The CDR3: CASSFQGGHEQFF.

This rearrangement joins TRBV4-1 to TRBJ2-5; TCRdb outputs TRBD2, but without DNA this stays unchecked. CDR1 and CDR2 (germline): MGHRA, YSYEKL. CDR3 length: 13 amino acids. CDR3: CASSQTRGETQYF.

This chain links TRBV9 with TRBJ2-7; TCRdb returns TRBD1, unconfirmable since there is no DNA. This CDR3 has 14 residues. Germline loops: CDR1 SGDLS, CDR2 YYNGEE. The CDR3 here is CASSLGGSSYEQYF.

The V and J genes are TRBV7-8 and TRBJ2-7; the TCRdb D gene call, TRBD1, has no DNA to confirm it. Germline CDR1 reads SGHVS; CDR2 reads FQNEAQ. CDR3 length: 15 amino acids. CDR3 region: CASSRAGGILDEQYF.

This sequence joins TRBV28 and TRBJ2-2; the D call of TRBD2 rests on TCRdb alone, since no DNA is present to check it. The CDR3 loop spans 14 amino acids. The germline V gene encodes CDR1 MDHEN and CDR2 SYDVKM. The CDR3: CASSLPGGTGELFF.

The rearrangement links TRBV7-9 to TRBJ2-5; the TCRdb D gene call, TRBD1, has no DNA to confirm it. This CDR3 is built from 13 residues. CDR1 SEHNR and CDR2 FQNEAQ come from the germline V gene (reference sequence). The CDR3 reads CASSRGGEETQYF.